The clone carrying this T cell receptor beta chain has a handful of counts. Its cognate antigen is unknown. Trimming stripped 8 bases from V and 2 bases from J, with 12 bases between. CDR1 and CDR2 from the germline V gene are MNHNY and SVGAGI (reference sequence). CDR3 size: 13 residues. On each TCR cDNA molecule, a unique molecular identifier was present. TCRdb redid the calling of the 5' RACE reads with MiXCR, one entry per CDR3 protein. The sample consists of 40,000 to 45,000 distinct CDR3 sequences, approximately 13% of them appearing once. Time point reported: sample taken at primary tumor resection. Extraction of whole RNA from tumor, nontumor lung or frozen PBMC preceded unsorted sequencing. Patients with untreated early-stage non-small cell lung cancer, numbering approximately 79, were the donors. These data belong to a study of spatial heterogeneity in lung cancer. Notes on the study in general: More often at tumor resection than at routine follow-up, ubiquitous expanded tumor TCRs were detected in the blood.

The material was PBMCs, obtained at surgery. The V and J genes are TRBV6-6 and TRBJ1-2; D unresolved. This clonotype was sampled from a male donor with early-stage non-small cell lung cancer. The CDR3 region is CASCSETNYGYTF. Here the CDR3 DNA reads TGTGCCAGCTGCTCCGAGACAAACTATGGCTACACCTTC.